This T cell receptor (beta chain) was observed in a study of blood T cells in healthy people across ages. PCR was performed a second time for about 7 to 11 cycles using a sample-barcoded 5' primer and a J-beta primer mix. Every sample returned 3 million or more CDR3-containing paired-end reads. TCRdb re-called the 5' RACE reads through MiXCR, storing one row per CDR3 protein. The sample gives roughly 720,000 distinct CDR3 sequences, 53% of which show up once; roughly 37% is in the top ten. From germline, CDR1 is SQVTM and CDR2 ANQGSEA. This CDR3 comprises 13 residues. With 4 bases clipped from V and 7 bases from J, the junction kept 7 bases outside the gene matches. The donors, all healthy, were Caucasians living in Russia, aged about 6 to 95. At least 6 million PBMCs were isolated per sample.

J is TRBJ2-1 and V is TRBV29-1; 7 bases are shared with TRBD2. The TCR originated in a man older than 75 in good health. The sequenced sample consisted of blood. The CDR3, as DNA: TGCAGCGTTGTTCGGGCCGGGGGGAATGAGCAGTTCTTC. This sequence encodes CSVVRAGGNEQFF.